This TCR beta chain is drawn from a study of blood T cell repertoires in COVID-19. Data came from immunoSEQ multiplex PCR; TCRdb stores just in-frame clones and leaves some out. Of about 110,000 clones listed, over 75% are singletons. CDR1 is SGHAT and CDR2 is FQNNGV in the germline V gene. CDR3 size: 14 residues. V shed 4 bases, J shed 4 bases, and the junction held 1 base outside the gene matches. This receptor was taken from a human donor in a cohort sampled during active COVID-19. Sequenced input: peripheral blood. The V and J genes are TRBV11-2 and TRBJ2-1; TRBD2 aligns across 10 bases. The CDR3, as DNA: TGTGCCAGCAGCTCTAGCGGGAGATACAATGAGCAGTTCTTC. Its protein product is CASSSSGRYNEQFF.